This T cell receptor beta chain stems from a study of neurological immune-mediated disorders. Study-wide results and caveats: The greatest TCR clonal expansion occurred in HTLV-1-associated myelopathy and the least in multiple sclerosis, which fell below healthy controls. The phylogenetic placement of 18 of 34 multiple sclerosis patients' repertoires in one related-CDR3 cluster constitutes a possible signature.

Each TCR transcript was tagged with a 10-nucleotide random UMI during 5'RACE. A single record per CDR3 protein comes from TCRdb applying MiXCR to the 5' RACE reads. The data hold 45,000 to 55,000 distinct CDR3 sequences, with over 3% observed a single time. With respect to this clonotype: Its antigen is not known. Possible read error: a much larger clone is one base away.

This receptor was taken from a man between 40 and 49 years old with multiple sclerosis. Sequenced: PBMCs.

CDR3: CASSLGAVYNSPLNF. Here the CDR3 DNA reads TGTGCCAGCAGCTTAGGAGCAGTATATAATTCACCCCTCAACTTT. The rearrangement uses TRBV11-3 and TRBJ1-6; D gene uncertain. Germline lookup yields CDR1 SGHNT and CDR2 YENEEA. This CDR3 region has 15 residues.